Shown below are 2 T cell receptor beta chains from a single sample sequenced in a study of blood T cell repertoires in COVID-19. The repertoire was sequenced with immunoSEQ multiplex PCR; TCRdb's copy has only in-frame clones and lacks some. The table lists 200,000 to 300,000 clones, roughly 79% of them singletons. The sequenced sample was peripheral blood. The receptors come from a woman aged 80 or over with COVID-19, enrolled during active disease.

A few counts support this clone. This chain connects TRBV19 to TRBJ2-1, with 13 bases aligning to TRBD2. This CDR3 is built from 15 residues. The V and J ends lost 4 bases and 9 bases, in that order; junction bases with no gene match: 6. CDR1 and CDR2 (germline): LNHDA, SQIVND (reference sequence). In DNA, the CDR3 is TGTGCCAGTAGTACTACTAGCGGGAGGGCCATTGAGCAGTTCTTC. This translates into CASSTTSGRAIEQFF.

The chain couples TRBV24-1 to TRBJ1-2; no reliable D call. Trimming cost V 3 bases and J 3 bases, with 7 bases left between them. CDR1 and CDR2 (germline): KGHDR, SFDVKD. The CDR3 runs to 13 residues. The CDR3 DNA sequence: TGTGCCACCAGTGATGGCCGTGACTATGGCTACACCTTC. It encodes CATSDGRDYGYTF.